The 14 T cell receptor beta chains in this list originate from one sample, sequenced in a study of post-analysis software for immune sequencing data. The study's findings and limits: Controls had lower frequencies than patients of roughly five TRBV segments, which included TRBV5-6, TRBV5-1 and TRBV20-1.

No antigen is known for these receptors. Carried by the TCR beta cDNA libraries were unique molecular identifiers. Each CDR3 protein is one row after TCRdb ran MiXCR on the PCR reads. The repertoire holds about 810,000 distinct CDR3 sequences, with approximately 53% as singletons. Sequences were obtained from blood. These TCRs come from a girl under 18 with multiple sclerosis.

The J gene is TRBJ2-4, the V gene TRBV20-1; a weak D match, TRBD2 (6 bases). Germline CDR1 is DFQATT and CDR2 is SNEGSKA (reference sequence). The CDR3 has 12 residues. V was clipped by 5 bases and J by 7 bases, with 12 bases between them. Written as DNA, the CDR3 is TGCAGTGCTGGGGGGTTTTCGAACATTCAGTACTTC. This encodes CSAGGFSNIQYF.

The CDR3 is CAWIGIKGQATPYEQYF. The CDR3 bases are TGTGCCTGGATTGGGATTAAGGGCCAGGCGACTCCCTACGAGCAGTACTTC. V gene TRBV30 combines with J gene TRBJ2-7; D gene unclear. CDR3 length: 17 amino acids. From germline, CDR1 is GTSNPN and CDR2 SVGIG (reference sequence). Trimming cost V 4 bases and J 2 bases, with 24 bases left between them.

This clonotype was counted a few times. This rearrangement joins TRBV5-1 to TRBJ1-2; D is undetermined. The CDR3 length is 13 residues. Germline V CDR1 and CDR2: SGHRS, YFSETQ. V lost 1 base and J lost 7, with 11 bases in between. The CDR3 DNA is TGCGCCAGCAGCTTGTCCGTAGAGGGTGGCTACACCTTC. Its protein product is CASSLSVEGGYTF.

The V call is TRBV3-1, the J call TRBJ2-5, with D possibly TRBD2 on 5 matching bases. Germline loops: CDR1 LGHDT, CDR2 YNNKEL (reference sequence). This CDR3 region has 13 residues. The germline V and J ends were trimmed by 0 bases and 12 bases, with 14 bases remaining between them. The chain's CDR3 is CASSQDSPSLEYF. The CDR3 DNA sequence: TGTGCCAGCAGCCAAGACAGCCCTAGCCTAGAGTACTTC.

This clonotype was counted between two and nine times. This chain joins TRBV6-4 and TRBJ1-2; D gene uncertain. Trimming pared 6 bases from V and 6 bases from J, leaving 17 bases between. The CDR3 runs 14 residues. In germline, CDR1 is MRHNA, CDR2 SNTAGT. The CDR3 protein is CASRKPLEQHGYTF. DNA of the CDR3: TGTGCCAGCAGAAAACCCCTGGAACAACATGGCTACACCTTC.

The chain recombines TRBV20-1 with TRBJ1-2; 7 positions agree with TRBD1. The CDR3 has 11 amino acids. The ends lost 6 bases at V and 8 bases at J; junction bases unmatched: 6. The germline V gene encodes CDR1 DFQATT and CDR2 SNEGSKA (reference sequence). The CDR3 DNA reads TGCAGTGCCTTCGGGACAGTCGGCTACACCTTC. Translation gives CSAFGTVGYTF.

In this sample, this clonotype turned up a few times. The rearrangement links TRBV10-3 to TRBJ1-1; D may be TRBD1 (6 bases). This CDR3 is 12 amino acids long. Trimming shortened V by 3 bases and J by 4 bases, and 6 bases separated the two germline ends. Per germline, CDR1 ENHRY and CDR2 SYGVKD. The CDR3 bases are TGTGCCATCAGTGACAGGGGCACTGAAGCTTTCTTT. It codes for CAISDRGTEAFF.

This clonotype occurred once. This chain links TRBV20-1 with TRBJ1-4; TRBD1 aligns across 8 bases. The V gene end was trimmed by 5 bases and the J gene end by 3 bases; junction bases not matched to a gene: 5. The CDR3 is 14 amino acids. Germline loops: CDR1 DFQATT, CDR2 SNEGSKA (reference sequence). CDR3 loop: CSAQTGVSNEKLFF. In DNA, the CDR3 is TGCAGTGCTCAGACAGGGGTTTCTAATGAAAAACTGTTTTTT.

The CDR3 is CSASTGTSAPYEQYF. The DNA for the CDR3 is TGCAGTGCTAGTACCGGGACTAGCGCACCCTACGAGCAGTACTTC. The rearrangement joins TRBV20-1 to TRBJ2-7, with TRBD2 matching over 10 bases. The length of the CDR3 is 15 residues. Germline assignment: CDR1 DFQATT and CDR2 SNEGSKA (reference sequence). Trimming took 3 bases from V and 2 from J; bases not matched to a gene: 7.

The chain uses TRBV7-3 and TRBJ1-1; D gene uncertain. CDR3 length equals 15 residues. V lost 1 base and J 0 bases, leaving 9 bases between the germline ends. Germline-derived CDR1 and CDR2 are SGHTA and FQGTGA. CDR3 loop: CASSLMGRLNTEAFF. DNA of the CDR3: TGTGCCAGCAGCTTAATGGGGAGATTGAACACTGAAGCTTTCTTT. Looking up the rest from reference TRBV7-3 and TRBJ1-1 gives the full variable domain: GAGVSQTPSNKVTEKGKYVELRCDPISGHTALYWYRQSLGQGPEFLIYFQGTGAADDSGLPNDRFFAVRPEGSVSTLKIQRTERGDSAVYLCASSLMGRLNTEAFFGQGTRLTVV.

As concerns this clonotype: One end of the junction varies from germline; a read error may be responsible. This chain joins TRBV20-1 and TRBJ2-7; 9 bases map to TRBD2. Germline V CDR1 and CDR2: DFQATT, SNEGSKA (reference sequence). The CDR3 spans 20 residues. This CDR3 is CSARDIGANLGLAGSYEQYF. The CDR3 DNA follows: TGCAGTGCCAGAGATATCGGGGCCAACCTAGGTCTAGCGGGGAGCTACGAGCAGTACTTC.

This clonotype was detected only a few times. The CDR3 loop reads CASTLSPTLADTQYF. The CDR3 DNA sequence: TGTGCCAGCACTCTGAGCCCAACGCTCGCAGATACGCAGTATTTT. The chain recombines TRBV27 with TRBJ2-3, with D uncertain. Trimming removed 7 bases at V and 4 bases at J, with 18 bases between. The CDR3 contains 15 residues. Germline V gene data show CDR1 as MNHEY and CDR2 as SMNVEV (reference sequence).

This clonotype was counted between two and nine times. The genes are TRBV20-1 and TRBJ2-7; TRBD2 agrees at 10 bases. With V trimmed by 4 bases and J by 3 bases, 0 bases remained unmatched. CDR3 size: 12 residues. CDR1 DFQATT and CDR2 SNEGSKA come from the germline V gene (reference sequence). CDR3 in DNA: TGCAGTGCTACTAGCGGGGGCTACGAGCAGTACTTC. Encoded protein: CSATSGGYEQYF.

This chain's CDR3 is CAISEVWDTQYF. The CDR3 DNA reads TGTGCCATCAGTGAGGTGTGGGATACGCAGTATTTT. The J gene is TRBJ2-3, the V gene TRBV10-3; no firm D call. Trimming removed 2 bases at V and 6 bases at J, with 6 bases between. The CDR3 is 12 residues long. The germline V gene has CDR1 ENHRY and CDR2 SYGVKD.